These 24 T cell receptor beta chains share one sample of origin, sequenced in a study of cytomegalovirus exposure and HLA in healthy donors. A multiplex PCR was run with 60 Vbeta primers and 13 Jbeta primers. Profiled with immunoSEQ multiplex PCR; TCRdb holds only in-frame clones, not every one. The repertoire holds over 85,000 clones, with roughly 79% as singletons. The sample was PBMCs. All receptors come from a man aged 30 to 39 in good health and CMV-seronegative.

CDR3 nucleotide sequence: TGTGCCAGCATGGATCCGCGACTTGGAAACACCATATATTTT. Translating gives CASMDPRLGNTIYF. V is TRBV28 and J is TRBJ1-3; D gene ambiguous. V gave up 7 bases and J gave up 3 bases, with 13 bases separating them. This CDR3 is 14 amino acids long. Germline assignment: CDR1 MDHEN and CDR2 SYDVKM.

This clone turned up a few times. J is TRBJ1-1 and V is TRBV2; D possibly corresponds to TRBD1 (5 bases). V lost 7 bases and J lost 3, with 24 bases in between. Germline V gene sequence: CDR1 SNHLY, CDR2 FYNNEI. This CDR3 has 17 residues. Here the CDR3 reads CASNSNKPGGSHTEAFF. The CDR3 coding sequence is TGTGCCAGCAATTCAAATAAGCCGGGGGGGTCGCACACTGAAGCTTTCTTT.

The rearrangement uses TRBV5-1 and TRBJ1-3, with 7 bases lining up with TRBD1. The CDR3 is made up of 17 amino acids. Germline lookup yields CDR1 SGHRS and CDR2 YFSETQ. The V and J ends lost 0 bases and 1 base, in that order; junction bases with no gene match: 7. Here the CDR3 DNA reads TGCGCCAGCAGCTTGGAGGGGGCCCCGGGTTCTGGAAACACCATATATTTT. Amino acid sequence: CASSLEGAPGSGNTIYF.

This clone was found a few times. This chain uses TRBV6-5 with TRBJ1-4; 9 bases fit TRBD1. The CDR3 is 15 amino acids. CDR1 is MNHEY, CDR2 SVGAGI, per germline. V shed 5 bases, J shed 9 bases, and the junction held 10 bases outside the gene matches. For the CDR3, the DNA is TGTGCCAGCAGTCCTATTCGGGACAGGGTAAAAAAACTGTTTTTT. Translated: CASSPIRDRVKKLFF.

The rearrangement uses TRBV5-1 and TRBJ2-3; 7 bases line up with TRBD1. This CDR3 region has 15 residues. V trimming: 2 bases; J trimming: 0 bases; junction bases outside the gene matches: 3. Germline V gene sequence: CDR1 SGHRS, CDR2 YFSETQ. The CDR3 sequence: CASSFGQASTDTQYF. CDR3 DNA sequence: TGCGCCAGCAGCTTCGGACAGGCTAGCACAGATACGCAGTATTTT.

The chain recombines TRBV7-2 with TRBJ1-1; D gene ambiguous. V was pared by 5 bases and J by 3 bases, with 13 bases between. CDR3 length equals 14 residues. Germline CDR1 SGHTA, CDR2 FQGNSA. The CDR3 DNA sequence: TGTGCCAGCAGCCGCACGTGGGAGGACACTGAAGCTTTCTTT. Its protein product is CASSRTWEDTEAFF.

CDR3 in DNA: TGTGCCAGCAGCCTAGAGCGGGGGGGAGGAAATGAGCAGTTCTTC. As protein: CASSLERGGGNEQFF. The chain carries TRBV4-2 and TRBJ2-1; 10 bases align to TRBD2. The germline V gene encodes CDR1 LGHNA and CDR2 YNFKEQ. The CDR3 totals 15 residues. Trimming removed 4 bases from V and 7 bases from J; junction bases left unmatched: 7.

This clone was observed a handful of times. The rearrangement links TRBV5-1 to TRBJ2-1, with D possibly TRBD2 on 5 matching bases. CDR3 length: 16 amino acids. The germline V and J ends were trimmed by 0 bases and 8 bases, with 18 bases remaining between them. Germline V gene sequence: CDR1 SGHRS, CDR2 YFSETQ. The CDR3 DNA reads TGCGCCAGCAGCTTGGTTCCGGGAATGGTGGCGGATGAGCAGTTCTTC. Amino acid sequence: CASSLVPGMVADEQFF.

This chain's CDR3 is CASSATGIPYGYTF. The CDR3 nucleotides are TGTGCCAGCAGTGCCACAGGGATCCCCTATGGCTACACCTTC. The chain is built from TRBV25-1 and TRBJ1-2; a possible D gene is TRBD1 (6 bases). The CDR3 extends over 14 amino acids. CDR1 and CDR2 from the germline V gene are MGHDK and SYGVNS. Trimming removed 4 bases at V and 4 bases at J, with 13 bases between.

This rearrangement joins TRBV14 to TRBJ2-1; D possibly corresponds to TRBD1 (6 bases). Germline loops: CDR1 SGHDN, CDR2 FVKESK. The CDR3 totals 15 residues. The V end was cut by 4 bases, the J end by 0 bases, with 10 bases between. The CDR3, as DNA: TGTGCCAGCAGCCTTACAGGGAGCTCCTACAATGAGCAGTTCTTC. Its protein is CASSLTGSSYNEQFF.

The chain couples TRBV18 to TRBJ1-5; 11 bases agree with TRBD1. This CDR3 is built from 15 residues. The V gene end was trimmed by 6 bases and the J gene end by 4 bases; junction bases not matched to a gene: 5. Germline-derived CDR1 and CDR2 are KGHSH and LQKENI. The CDR3 here is CASSEGTGGNQPQHF. The CDR3, as DNA: TGTGCCAGCTCCGAGGGGACAGGGGGTAATCAGCCCCAGCATTTT.

Comment on this clone: Germline is not matched at one junction end, which may reflect a read error. This rearrangement joins TRBV7-9 to TRBJ2-2; 12 bases fit TRBD2. The CDR3 loop spans 17 amino acids. The V gene's germline CDR1 is SEHNR and CDR2 FQNEAQ (reference sequence). CDR3: CASSLAPPGLAGGELFF. CDR3 DNA sequence: TGTGCCAGCAGCTTAGCCCCACCGGGACTAGCGGGCGGGGAACTGTTTTTT.

The V gene is TRBV30, the J gene TRBJ2-7; 8 nucleotides match TRBD1. The CDR3 contains 14 residues. From germline, CDR1 is GTSNPN and CDR2 SVGIG (reference sequence). In DNA form, the CDR3 reads TGTGCCTGGACCCTGGGGGCAGGGGGCCACGAGCAGTGCGTC. Amino acid sequence: CAWTLGAGGHEQCV.

The CDR3 reads CASSADNSPLHF. CDR3 nucleotides: TGTGCCAGCAGCGCAGATAATTCACCCCTCCACTTT. This chain joins TRBV9 and TRBJ1-6; D remains unclear. V lost 3 bases to trimming and J lost 5 bases, with 3 bases between them. The CDR3 runs to 12 residues. Germline V CDR1 and CDR2: SGDLS, YYNGEE.

The rearrangement joins TRBV5-1 to TRBJ1-2, with TRBD1 identical over 11 bases. The CDR3 length is 15 residues. The germline gives CDR1 SGHRS, CDR2 YFSETQ. With V trimmed by 0 bases and J by 8 bases, 6 bases remained unmatched. For the CDR3, the DNA is TGCGCCAGCAGCTTGGCCGTGGGACAGGGGGACGGCTACACCTTC. Its translation: CASSLAVGQGDGYTF. Combining the CDR3 with reference TRBV5-1 and TRBJ1-2 gives the whole variable domain KAGVTQTPRYLIKTRGQQVTLSCSPISGHRSVSWYQQTPGQGLQFLFEYFSETQRNKGNFPGRFSGRQFSNSRSEMNVSTLELGDSALYLCASSLAVGQGDGYTFGSGTRLTVV.

The chain is built from TRBV5-4 and TRBJ1-1, with 7 bases that match TRBD1. The CDR3 consists of 14 residues. The germline CDR1 and CDR2 sequences are SGHNT and YYREEE (reference sequence). V dropped 7 bases and J dropped 6; count of bases not matched to a gene: 12. In DNA form, the CDR3 reads TGTGCCAGCTCCCTCGGACAGGTCCGCGCTGAAGCTTTCTTT. It yields the protein CASSLGQVRAEAFF.

The V call is TRBV28, the J call TRBJ1-6, with 11 bases aligning to TRBD1. Trimming at V came to 8 bases and at J to 6 bases, leaving 6 bases not matched to a gene. The germline V gene has CDR1 MDHEN and CDR2 SYDVKM. The CDR3 covers 15 residues. The DNA of the CDR3 is TGTGCCAGCGGAAGGACAGGGGGCGGTAATTCACCCCTCCACTTT. Its protein product is CASGRTGGGNSPLHF.

CDR3 residues: CSVEDRDREAFF. As DNA, the CDR3 is TGCAGCGTTGAAGATCGGGACAGAGAAGCTTTCTTT. The genes are TRBV29-1 and TRBJ1-1, with 7 positions matching TRBD1. CDR1 is SQVTM, CDR2 ANQGSEA, per germline. The CDR3 consists of 12 residues. Trimming at V came to 0 bases and at J to 8 bases, leaving 3 bases not matched to a gene.

This chain joins TRBV18 and TRBJ2-7; 12 nucleotides agree with TRBD2. Germline loops: CDR1 KGHSH, CDR2 LQKENI. The CDR3 runs to 14 residues. V shed 6 bases and J 5 bases; nucleotides not matched to a gene: 5. Here the CDR3 reads CASSRLAGVNEQYV. CDR3 nucleotide sequence: TGTGCCAGCTCTAGACTAGCGGGAGTAAACGAGCAGTACGTC.

This chain joins TRBV25-1 and TRBJ1-1; D is undetermined. The germline gives CDR1 MGHDK, CDR2 SYGVNS. The CDR3 totals 15 residues. The V gene lost 0 bases and the J gene lost 3 bases, with 11 bases spanning the gap. CDR3 nucleotide sequence: TGTGCCAGCAGTGAATATACGGTTGGTGACACTGAAGCTTTCTTT. Translating it yields CASSEYTVGDTEAFF.

This chain links TRBV27 with TRBJ2-1; maybe TRBD1 (7 bases). Germline CDR1 reads MNHEY; CDR2 reads SMNVEV (reference sequence). The CDR3 sequence is 12 residues long. Trimming removed 4 bases from V and 9 bases from J, with 10 bases in between. CDR3 nucleotides: TGTGCCAGCAGTTACAGGGGAGGTGAGCAGTTCTTC. It codes for CASSYRGGEQFF.

This clone appeared a single time. The gene calls are TRBV18 and TRBJ1-2; D may be TRBD1 (5 bases). The ends were cut back, 3 bases at V and 4 bases at J, with 9 bases in the middle. The CDR3 runs to 13 residues. Germline V CDR1 and CDR2: KGHSH, LQKENI. CDR3 sequence (DNA): TGTGCCAGCTCACCCGGGGGAAGCTATGGCTACACCTTC. It is translated as CASSPGGSYGYTF.

J is TRBJ2-2 and V is TRBV7-8, with 7 bases lining up with TRBD2. From germline, CDR1 is SGHVS and CDR2 FQNEAQ. The trim removed 1 base at V and 8 bases at J, leaving 4 bases unmatched. CDR3 length: 14 amino acids. The CDR3 nucleotides are TGTGCCAGCAGCTTAGGTGGGGGGGTAGGGGAGCTGTTTTTT. Amino acids: CASSLGGGVGELFF.

This chain joins TRBV19 and TRBJ2-2; D not certain. With 1 base removed from V and 4 bases from J, the gap between germline ends came to 10 bases. Germline V gene sequence: CDR1 LNHDA, CDR2 SQIVND (reference sequence). CDR3 size: 15 residues. The CDR3 protein is CASSIGLVSTGELFF. The CDR3 DNA follows: TGTGCCAGTAGTATAGGCCTAGTGAGCACCGGGGAGCTGTTTTTT.